The 9 T cell receptor beta chains in this list originate from one sample, sequenced in a study of tumor and adjacent non-tumor tissue in lung cancer. This sample's RNA came from whole unsorted tissue. This non-tumor lung sample came from over 3 cm beyond the tumor edge. A modified ARM-PCR protocol with three rounds of nested PCR amplified TCRbeta. TCRdb used MiXCR to reprocess the multiplex PCR reads, holding one entry per CDR3 protein. Of 40,000 or so distinct CDR3 sequences listed, less than 65% are singletons. The sequenced sample consisted of distant non-tumor lung tissue. Receptor source: a man aged 50 or older with non-small cell lung cancer.

The chain uses TRBV6-5 and TRBJ1-2; D remains ambiguous. Per germline, CDR1 MNHEY and CDR2 SVGAGI. The CDR3 is 13 residues long. V lost 6 bases and J lost 14, with 22 bases in between. Written as DNA, the CDR3 is TGTGCCAGCAGGCCTCTCGGGCCGTCCGACTATACCTTC. It encodes CASRPLGPSDYTF.

Worth noting for this clonotype: Germline and junction disagree at one end, which may indicate a read error. V gene TRBV12-3 or TRBV12-4 combines with J gene TRBJ1-2, with a weak D call TRBD1 (6 bases). The CDR3 runs 16 residues. This CDR3 reads CASSPHPGGGSYDYTF. CDR3 DNA: TGTGCCAGCAGTCCGCATCCGGGGGGCGGGAGCTATGACTACACCTTC.

The V call is TRBV6-5, the J call TRBJ1-1; D is ambiguous. Germline V lookup: CDR1 MNHEY, CDR2 SVGAGI. The CDR3 contains 12 residues. Between the trimmed V and J ends, which lost 4 bases and 7 bases, there was a span of 10 bases. The CDR3 region has the DNA TGTGCCAGCAGTTCTACCTGGGATGAAGCTTTCTTT. Its protein is CASSSTWDEAFF.

With respect to this clonotype: The junction shows a germline mismatch at one end, possibly a read error. The V gene is TRBV11-2, the J gene TRBJ1-1; possibly TRBD1 for D (5 bases). The CDR3 contains 12 residues. Per germline, CDR1 SGHAT and CDR2 FQNNGV. The CDR3 DNA is TGCGCCAGCAGCACGGACAAGGCTGAAGCTTTCTTT. This gives the protein CASSTDKAEAFF.

With regard to this clonotype: The junction shows a germline mismatch at one end, possibly a read error. The genes are TRBV11-1 and TRBJ2-1; D not resolved. The CDR3 totals 15 residues. Per the germline V gene, CDR1 is SGHAT and CDR2 is FQDESV (reference sequence). CDR3 sequence: CASSPTVDRYNEQFF. As DNA, the CDR3 is TGTGCCAGCAGCCCGACGGTTGACCGGTACAATGAACAGTTCTTC.

For this clonotype: A clone one base away is much larger, so this may be a read error. This chain joins TRBV12-3 or TRBV12-4 and TRBJ2-3; D unresolved. The CDR3 loop spans 11 amino acids. CDR3 region: CVSSFFDTQYF. The DNA of the CDR3 is TGTGTCAGCAGTTTTTTCGATACGCAGTATTTT.

Comments on this clonotype: This may stem from a read error, because a much larger clone lies one nucleotide away. The rearrangement joins TRBV20-1 to TRBJ1-6; the D gene is possibly TRBD1 (5 bases). Looked up from germline, CDR1 is DFQATT and CDR2 is SNEGSKA (reference sequence). The CDR3 sequence is 14 residues long. The CDR3 protein is CSTRDQGTNSPLHF. The CDR3 DNA reads TGCAGTACTAGAGACCAGGGAACTAATTCACCCCTCCACTTT.

The V call is TRBV12-3 or TRBV12-4, the J call TRBJ1-1, with TRBD1 identical over 7 bases. V dropped 6 bases and J dropped 7; count of bases not matched to a gene: 14. The CDR3 extends over 15 amino acids. The CDR3 region is CASSIVTGRGIEAFF. The CDR3 DNA follows: TGTGCCAGCAGCATCGTGACAGGGAGAGGAATTGAAGCTTTCTTT.

Comments on this clonotype: With a much larger clone just one base away, this may be a read error. The rearrangement links TRBV6-6 to TRBJ2-3; 14 positions match TRBD2. V dropped 4 bases and J dropped 9; count of bases not matched to a gene: 3. The CDR3 extends over 14 amino acids. CDR1 is MNHNY, CDR2 SVGAGI, per germline (reference sequence). The CDR3 DNA follows: TGTGCCAGCAGTTTGGGACTAGCGGGGGCCACGCAGTATTTT. It encodes CASSLGLAGATQYF.